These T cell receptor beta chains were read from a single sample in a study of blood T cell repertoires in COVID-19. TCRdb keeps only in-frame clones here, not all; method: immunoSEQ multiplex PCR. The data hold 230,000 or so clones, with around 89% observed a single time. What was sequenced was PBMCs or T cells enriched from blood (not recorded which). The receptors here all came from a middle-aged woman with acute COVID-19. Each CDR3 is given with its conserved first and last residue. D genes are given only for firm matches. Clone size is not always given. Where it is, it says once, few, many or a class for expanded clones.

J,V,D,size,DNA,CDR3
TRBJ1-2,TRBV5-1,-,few,TGCGCCAGCAGCTTGGTTGGCCGGGGGGATGATGGCTACACCTTC,CASSLVGRGDDGYTF
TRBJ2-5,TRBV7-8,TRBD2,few,TGTGCCAGCAGCTTAGTAGGGTCTAGCGGGGGGTGGGAGACCCAGTACTTC,CASSLVGSSGGWETQYF
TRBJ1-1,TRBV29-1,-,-,TGCAGCGTTGAAAGGGGTCGTGACACTGAAGCTTTCTTT,CSVERGRDTEAFF
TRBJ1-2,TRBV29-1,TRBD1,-,TGCAGCGTGGCCCCACAGGGGGTTCATGGCTACACCTTC,CSVAPQGVHGYTF
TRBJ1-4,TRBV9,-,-,TGTGCCAGCAGCTTCTCAGGGACAACTAATGAAAAACTGTTTTTT,CASSFSGTTNEKLFF
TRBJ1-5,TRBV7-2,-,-,TGTGCCAGCAGCTTATATGGACTGAGCAATCAGCCCCAGCATTTT,CASSLYGLSNQPQHF
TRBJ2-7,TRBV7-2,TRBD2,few,TGTGCCAGCAGCTTAGGGACACTAGCGTACGAGCAGTACTTC,CASSLGTLAYEQYF
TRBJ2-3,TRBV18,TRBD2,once,TGTGCCAGCTCATCAACTAGCGAGAACACAGATACGCAGTATTTT,CASSSTSENTDTQYF
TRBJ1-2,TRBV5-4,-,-,TGTGCCAGCAGCTTGGAAAGGGGGTTAGGAGACTACACCTTC,CASSLERGLGDYTF
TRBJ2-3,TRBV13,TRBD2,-,TGTGCCAGCAGCTTAGCAGGGACTAACACAGATACGCAGTATTTT,CASSLAGTNTDTQYF
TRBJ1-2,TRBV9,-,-,TGTGCCAGCAGCGGAGGGGGGGCCCGCTATGGCTACACCTTC,CASSGGGARYGYTF
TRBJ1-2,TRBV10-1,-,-,TGCGCCAGCAGTGACCTTCCCTCACCGAGAGGTTATGGCTACACCTTC,CASSDLPSPRGYGYTF
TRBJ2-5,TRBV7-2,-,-,TGTGCCAGCAGCTTAAGGGGCCAAGGGGGCGGAGGGGGAGAGACCCAGTACTTC,CASSLRGQGGGGGETQYF
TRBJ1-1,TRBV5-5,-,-,TGTGCCAGCAGTCGAGGTGTGAACACTGAAGCTTTCTTT,CASSRGVNTEAFF
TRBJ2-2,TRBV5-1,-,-,TGCGCCAGCAGCCCGGCGGCAGGGAACGTCGGGGAGCTGTTTTTT,CASSPAAGNVGELFF
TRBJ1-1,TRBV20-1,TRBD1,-,TGCAGTGCTAGTGACAGGGCCACTGAAGCTTTCTTT,CSASDRATEAFF
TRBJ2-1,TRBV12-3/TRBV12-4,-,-,TGTGCCAGCACTACCTACAATGAGCAGTTCTTC,CASTTYNEQFF
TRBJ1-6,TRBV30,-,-,TGTGCCTGGAGGGCTGCGGCCCTATCCCTCCACTTT,CAWRAAALSLHF
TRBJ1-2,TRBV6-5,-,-,TGTGCCAGCAGTTATCAGGGAATCGGTGGCTACACCTTC,CASSYQGIGGYTF
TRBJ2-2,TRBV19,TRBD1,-,TGTGCCAGTAGGCCCGGGACAGGGAACACCGGGGAGCTGTTTTTT,CASRPGTGNTGELFF
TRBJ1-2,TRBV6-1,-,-,TGTGCCAGCAGTGAAGCCTCGGGGGGCGGGTTCGGTGGCTACACCTTC,CASSEASGGGFGGYTF
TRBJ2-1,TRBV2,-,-,TGTGCCAGCAGTGAATCGCAACAGAGTTACAATGAGCAGTTCTTC,CASSESQQSYNEQFF
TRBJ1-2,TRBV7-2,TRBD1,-,TGTGCCAGCCGGGACAGAGCTAACTATGGCTACACCTTC,CASRDRANYGYTF
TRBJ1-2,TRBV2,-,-,TGTGCCAGCAGTGAAGCGTCCTCCAGGGGAAGCTATGGCTACACCTTC,CASSEASSRGSYGYTF
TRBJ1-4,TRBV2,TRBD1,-,TGTGCCAGCAGACCCCGGACAGGCCTAAATGAAAAACTGTTTTTT,CASRPRTGLNEKLFF
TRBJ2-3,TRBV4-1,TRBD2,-,TGCGCCAGCAGCCAAGATCCGAGCGGGGGGGCGCAAGATACGCAGTATTTT,CASSQDPSGGAQDTQYF
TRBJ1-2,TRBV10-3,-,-,TGTGCCATCAGTGAAGCGCTTGACTATGGCTACACCTTC,CAISEALDYGYTF
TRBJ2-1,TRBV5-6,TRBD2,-,TGTGCCAGCAGCCCAGCGGGGCAGGATCATTTCTTC,CASSPAGQDHFF